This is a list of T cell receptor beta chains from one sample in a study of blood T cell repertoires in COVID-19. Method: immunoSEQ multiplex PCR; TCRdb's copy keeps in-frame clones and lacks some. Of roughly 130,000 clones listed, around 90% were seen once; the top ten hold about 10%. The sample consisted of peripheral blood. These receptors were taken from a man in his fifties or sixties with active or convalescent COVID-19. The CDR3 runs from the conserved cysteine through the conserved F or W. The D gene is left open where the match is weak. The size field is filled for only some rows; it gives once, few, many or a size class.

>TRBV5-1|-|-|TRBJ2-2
CASSPAPGKNTGELFF
TGCGCCAGCAGCCCCGCTCCGGGGAAGAACACCGGGGAGCTGTTTTTT
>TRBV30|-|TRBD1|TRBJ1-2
CAWSSRGLGYTF
TGTGCCTGGAGTAGCAGGGGGCTAGGCTACACCTTC
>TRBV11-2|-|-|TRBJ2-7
CASSFLDRTTYEQYF
TGTGCCAGCAGCTTTCTAGACAGGACCACCTACGAGCAGTACTTC
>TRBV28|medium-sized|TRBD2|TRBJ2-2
CASRRKAGGNTGELFF
TGTGCCAGCAGGCGAAAAGCGGGGGGGAACACCGGGGAGCTGTTTTTT
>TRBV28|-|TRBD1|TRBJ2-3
CASSPGTGTSTDTQYF
TGTGCCAGCAGTCCCGGGACAGGAACTAGCACAGATACGCAGTATTTT
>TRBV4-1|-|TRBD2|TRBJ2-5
CASSQEERGQETQYF
TGCGCCAGCAGCCAAGAGGAGCGGGGCCAAGAGACCCAGTACTTC
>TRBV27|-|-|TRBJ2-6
CASSPLGAGANVLTF
TGTGCCAGCAGCCCCCTAGGGGCCGGGGCCAACGTCCTGACTTTC
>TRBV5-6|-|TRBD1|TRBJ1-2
CASTSGQGTLNYGYTF
TGTGCCAGCACCTCCGGACAGGGCACCCTTAACTATGGCTACACCTTC
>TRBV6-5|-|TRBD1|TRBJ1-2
CASSSPGQGRYGYTF
TGTGCCAGCAGTTCCCCCGGACAGGGCCGCTATGGCTACACCTTC
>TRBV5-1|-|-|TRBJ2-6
CASSPGEGGIFSGANVLTF
TGCGCCAGCAGCCCCGGTGAGGGTGGGATCTTCTCTGGGGCCAACGTCCTGACTTTC
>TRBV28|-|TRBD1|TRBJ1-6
CASRHLRGTGRGSPLHF
TGTGCCAGCAGGCACTTACGAGGGACAGGGCGCGGGTCACCCCTCCACTTT